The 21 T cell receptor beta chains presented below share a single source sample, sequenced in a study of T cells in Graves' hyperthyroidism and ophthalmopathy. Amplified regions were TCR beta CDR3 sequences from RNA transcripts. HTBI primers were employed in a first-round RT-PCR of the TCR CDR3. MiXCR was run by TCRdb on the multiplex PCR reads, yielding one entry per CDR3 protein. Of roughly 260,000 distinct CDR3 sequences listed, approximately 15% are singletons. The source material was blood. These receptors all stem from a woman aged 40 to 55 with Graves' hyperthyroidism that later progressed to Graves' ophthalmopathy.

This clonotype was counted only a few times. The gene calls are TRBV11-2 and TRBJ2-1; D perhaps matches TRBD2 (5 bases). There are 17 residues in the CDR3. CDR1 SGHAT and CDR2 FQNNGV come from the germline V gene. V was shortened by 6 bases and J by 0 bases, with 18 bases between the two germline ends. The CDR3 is CASSPLPGMSSYNEQFF. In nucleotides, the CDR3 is TGTGCCAGCAGTCCCCTCCCGGGAATGAGCTCCTACAATGAGCAGTTCTTC.

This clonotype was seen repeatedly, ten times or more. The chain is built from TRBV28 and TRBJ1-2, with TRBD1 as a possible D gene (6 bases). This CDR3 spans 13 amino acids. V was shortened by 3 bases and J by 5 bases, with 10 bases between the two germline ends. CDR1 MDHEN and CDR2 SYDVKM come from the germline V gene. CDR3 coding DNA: TGTGCCAGCAGTTTGGGGACACCGTATGGCTACACCTTC. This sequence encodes CASSLGTPYGYTF.

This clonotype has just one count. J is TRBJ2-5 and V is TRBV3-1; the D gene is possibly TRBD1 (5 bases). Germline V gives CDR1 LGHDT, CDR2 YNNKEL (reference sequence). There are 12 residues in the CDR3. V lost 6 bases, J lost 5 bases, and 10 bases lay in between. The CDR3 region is CASRGALETQYF. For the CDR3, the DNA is TGTGCCAGCAGAGGGGCCTTGGAGACCCAGTACTTC.

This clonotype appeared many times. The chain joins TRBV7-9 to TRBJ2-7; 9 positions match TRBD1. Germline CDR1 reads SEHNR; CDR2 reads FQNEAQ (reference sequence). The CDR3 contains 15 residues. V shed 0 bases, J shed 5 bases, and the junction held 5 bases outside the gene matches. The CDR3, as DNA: TGTGCCAGCAGCTTAGCGGGACAGGGCGGGCACGAGCAGTACTTC. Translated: CASSLAGQGGHEQYF.

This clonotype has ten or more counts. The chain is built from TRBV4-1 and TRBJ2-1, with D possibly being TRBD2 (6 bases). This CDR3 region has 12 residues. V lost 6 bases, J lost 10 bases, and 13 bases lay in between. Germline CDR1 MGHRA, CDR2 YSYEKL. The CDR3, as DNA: TGCGCCAGCAGGGAGGGGCTTGGGGAGCAGTTCTTC. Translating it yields CASREGLGEQFF.

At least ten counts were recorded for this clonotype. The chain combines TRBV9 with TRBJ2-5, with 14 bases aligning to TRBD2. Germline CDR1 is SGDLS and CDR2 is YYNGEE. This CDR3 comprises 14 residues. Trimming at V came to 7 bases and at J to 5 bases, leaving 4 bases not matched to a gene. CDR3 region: CASGTSGRTETQYF. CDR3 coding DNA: TGTGCCAGCGGGACTAGCGGGAGAACGGAGACCCAGTACTTC.

The CDR3 region is CATSRGTAYSGANVLTF. In DNA, the CDR3 is TGTGCCACCAGCAGGGGGACAGCCTACTCTGGGGCCAACGTCCTGACTTTC. V and J are TRBV15 and TRBJ2-6, with 7 bases that match TRBD1. Germline-derived CDR1 and CDR2 are LNHNV and YYDKDF (reference sequence). Trimming cost V 3 bases and J 0 bases; bases outside gene matches: 5. CDR3 length equals 17 residues. The full variable domain, completed using reference TRBV15 and TRBJ2-6, is DAMVIQNPRYQVTQFGKPVTLSCSQTLNHNVMYWYQQKSSQAPKLLFHYYDKDFNNEADTPDNFQSRRPNTSFCFLDIRSPGLGDTAMYLCATSRGTAYSGANVLTFGAGSRLTVL.

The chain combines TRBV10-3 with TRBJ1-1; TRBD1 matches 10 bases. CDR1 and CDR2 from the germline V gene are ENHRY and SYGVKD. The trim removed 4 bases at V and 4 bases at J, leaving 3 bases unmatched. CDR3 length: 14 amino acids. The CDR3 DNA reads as TGTGCCATCAGTGTAGGGACAGGGGTCACTGAAGCTTTCTTT. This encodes CAISVGTGVTEAFF.

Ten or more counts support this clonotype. CDR3 coding DNA: TGCAGTGCTAGACGGGACTTAAGCACAGATACGCAGTATTTT. Protein product: CSARRDLSTDTQYF. V is TRBV20-1 and J is TRBJ2-3; possibly TRBD2 for D (6 bases). The germline V gene has CDR1 DFQATT and CDR2 SNEGSKA (reference sequence). The CDR3 has 14 amino acids. V was shortened by 2 bases and J by 0 bases, with 9 bases between the two germline ends.

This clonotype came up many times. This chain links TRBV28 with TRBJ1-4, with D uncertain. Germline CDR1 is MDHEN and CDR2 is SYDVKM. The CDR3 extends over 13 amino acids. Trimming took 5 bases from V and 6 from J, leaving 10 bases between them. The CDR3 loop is CASSVGHDEKLFF. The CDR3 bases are TGTGCCAGCAGTGTCGGCCATGATGAAAAACTGTTTTTT.

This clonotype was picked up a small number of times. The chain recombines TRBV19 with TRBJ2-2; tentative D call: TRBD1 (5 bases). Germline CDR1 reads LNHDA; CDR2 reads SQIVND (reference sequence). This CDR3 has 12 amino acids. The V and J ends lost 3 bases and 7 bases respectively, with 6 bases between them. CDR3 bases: TGTGCCAGTAGTATTCAGGGCGGGGAGCTGTTTTTT. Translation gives CASSIQGGELFF. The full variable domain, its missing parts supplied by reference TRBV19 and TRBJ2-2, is DGGITQSPKYLFRKEGQNVTLSCEQNLNHDAMYWYRQDPGQGLRLIYYSQIVNDFQKGDIAEGYSVSREKKESFPLTVTSAQKNPTAFYLCASSIQGGELFFGEGSRLTVL.

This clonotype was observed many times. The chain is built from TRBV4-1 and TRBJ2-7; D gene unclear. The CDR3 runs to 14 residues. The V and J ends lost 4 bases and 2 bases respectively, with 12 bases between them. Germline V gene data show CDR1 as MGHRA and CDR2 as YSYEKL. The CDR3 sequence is CASSPEVRTYEQYF. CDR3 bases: TGCGCCAGCAGCCCAGAGGTACGGACCTACGAGCAGTACTTC.

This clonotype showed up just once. In DNA, the CDR3 is TGTGCCAGCAGTGGCCCCAGCGCCGGGGAGCTGTTTTTT. This sequence encodes CASSGPSAGELFF. The chain links TRBV12-3 or TRBV12-4 to TRBJ2-2, with D unresolved. The CDR3 spans 13 residues. V lost 5 bases, J lost 6 bases, and 10 bases lay in between.

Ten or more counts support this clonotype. In DNA form, the CDR3 reads TGTGCCAGCAGTCCCCTTATGGGGCGCCGCGACGAGCAGTACTTC. The encoded protein is CASSPLMGRRDEQYF. The chain uses TRBV28 and TRBJ2-7; D possibly corresponds to TRBD1 (5 bases). Germline CDR1 is MDHEN and CDR2 is SYDVKM. The CDR3 has 15 residues. The V and J ends lost 5 bases and 5 bases respectively, with 19 bases between them.

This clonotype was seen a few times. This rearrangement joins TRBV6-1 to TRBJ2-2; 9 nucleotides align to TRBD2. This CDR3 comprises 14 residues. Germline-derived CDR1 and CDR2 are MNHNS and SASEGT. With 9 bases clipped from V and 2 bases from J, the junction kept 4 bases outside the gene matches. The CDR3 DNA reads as TGTGCCAGAAATAGCGGGAGTAACACCGGGGAGCTGTTTTTT. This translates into CARNSGSNTGELFF.

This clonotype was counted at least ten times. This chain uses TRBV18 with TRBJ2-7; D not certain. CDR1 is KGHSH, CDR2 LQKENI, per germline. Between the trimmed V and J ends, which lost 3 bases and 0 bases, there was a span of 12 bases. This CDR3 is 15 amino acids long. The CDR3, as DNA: TGTGCCAGCTCACCGGGCCCCTTTTCCTCCTACGAGCAGTACTTC. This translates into CASSPGPFSSYEQYF.

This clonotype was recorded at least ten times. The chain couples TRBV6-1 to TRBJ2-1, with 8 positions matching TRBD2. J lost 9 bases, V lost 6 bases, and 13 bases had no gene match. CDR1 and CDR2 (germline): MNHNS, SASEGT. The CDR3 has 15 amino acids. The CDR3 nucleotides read TGTGCCAGCAGAACCGGGACTAGAGAATTCGGTGAGCAGTTCTTC. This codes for CASRTGTREFGEQFF.

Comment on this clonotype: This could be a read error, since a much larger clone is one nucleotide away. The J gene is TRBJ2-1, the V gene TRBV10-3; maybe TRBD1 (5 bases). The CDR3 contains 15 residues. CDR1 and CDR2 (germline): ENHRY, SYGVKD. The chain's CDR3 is CAISERGGSYNEQIF. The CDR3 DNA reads TGTGCCATCAGTGAAAGGGGCGGCTCCTACAATGAGCAGATCTTC.

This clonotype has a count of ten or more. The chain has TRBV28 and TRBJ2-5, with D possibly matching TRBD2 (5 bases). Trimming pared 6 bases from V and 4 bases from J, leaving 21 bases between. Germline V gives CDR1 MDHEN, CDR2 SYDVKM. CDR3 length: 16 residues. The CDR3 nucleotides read TGTGCCAGCAGGGTTTCCAGCGGCGTCAGGATAGAGACCCAGTACTTC. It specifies CASRVSSGVRIETQYF.

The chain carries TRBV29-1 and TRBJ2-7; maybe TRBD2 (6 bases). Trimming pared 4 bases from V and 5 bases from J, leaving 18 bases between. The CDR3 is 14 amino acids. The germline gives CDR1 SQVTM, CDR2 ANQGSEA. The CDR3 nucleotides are TGCAGCGTTGGGACTATCGGGAGATTTGACGAGCAGTACTTC. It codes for CSVGTIGRFDEQYF.

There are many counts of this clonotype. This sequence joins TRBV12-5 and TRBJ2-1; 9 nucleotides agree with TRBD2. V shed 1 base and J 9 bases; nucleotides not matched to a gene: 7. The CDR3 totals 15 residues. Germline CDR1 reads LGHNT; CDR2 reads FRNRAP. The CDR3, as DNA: TGTGCTAGTGGTTTGGCCGGGACTAGCAGTGCTGAGCAGTTCTTC. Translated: CASGLAGTSSAEQFF.